A selection of T cell receptor beta chains follows, all from one sample in a study of blood T cell repertoires in COVID-19. Measured with immunoSEQ multiplex PCR; TCRdb has only the in-frame clones, and not every one. The sample has 90,000 or so clones, approximately 87% seen once. What was sequenced was peripheral blood. These receptors originate from a human donor in a cohort sampled during active COVID-19. The CDR3 runs from the conserved cysteine through the conserved F or W. The order of the fields is V gene, D gene, clone size, J gene, CDR3 protein, CDR3 DNA. D genes are given only for firm matches. Clone sizes are given selectively: once, few, many, or a class where the clone is expanded.

v_call: TRBV6-2/TRBV6-3
d_call: TRBD1
clone_size: -
j_call: TRBJ1-6
cdr3_aa: CASSPGTGGYDSPLHF
cdr3_nt: TGTGCCAGCAGCCCCGGGACAGGGGGCTATGATTCACCCCTCCACTTT

v_call: TRBV3-1/TRBV3-2
d_call: TRBD2
clone_size: -
j_call: TRBJ2-1
cdr3_aa: CASSPPGGGQFF
cdr3_nt: TGTGCCAGCAGCCCTCCCGGGGGGGGGCAGTTCTTC

v_call: TRBV7-9
d_call: -
clone_size: -
j_call: TRBJ2-2
cdr3_aa: CASSSLRGGGELFF
cdr3_nt: TGTGCCAGCAGCTCGCTGAGGGGGGGCGGGGAGCTGTTTTTT

v_call: TRBV28
d_call: TRBD1
clone_size: -
j_call: TRBJ2-1
cdr3_aa: CASSVYRGDYNEQFF
cdr3_nt: TGTGCCAGCAGCGTTTACAGGGGGGACTACAATGAGCAGTTCTTC

v_call: TRBV5-4
d_call: TRBD2
clone_size: -
j_call: TRBJ2-3
cdr3_aa: CASSRTSGREDTQYF
cdr3_nt: TGTGCCAGCAGCCGGACTAGCGGGAGGGAGGATACGCAGTATTTT

v_call: TRBV6-2/TRBV6-3
d_call: -
clone_size: -
j_call: TRBJ2-5
cdr3_aa: CASSSLSQETQYF
cdr3_nt: TGTGCCAGCAGTTCCTTGTCCCAAGAGACCCAGTACTTC

v_call: TRBV5-1
d_call: TRBD1
clone_size: -
j_call: TRBJ1-3
cdr3_aa: CASSLRTGESGNTIYF
cdr3_nt: TGCGCCAGCAGCTTACGGACAGGGGAGTCGGGAAACACCATATATTTT

v_call: TRBV30
d_call: -
clone_size: once
j_call: TRBJ1-4
cdr3_aa: CAWRGRGNEKLFF
cdr3_nt: TGTGCCTGGAGGGGAAGGGGGAATGAAAAACTGTTTTTT

v_call: TRBV5-1
d_call: TRBD1
clone_size: -
j_call: TRBJ2-5
cdr3_aa: CASSLGDRGQETQYF
cdr3_nt: TGCGCCAGCAGCTTGGGTGACAGGGGGCAAGAGACCCAGTACTTC

v_call: TRBV29-1
d_call: TRBD1
clone_size: -
j_call: TRBJ2-7
cdr3_aa: CSVVGDRDSGTYEQYF
cdr3_nt: TGCAGCGTTGTGGGGGACAGGGATTCGGGCACGTACGAGCAGTACTTC

v_call: TRBV18
d_call: -
clone_size: -
j_call: TRBJ1-6
cdr3_aa: CASSQGIGNSPLHF
cdr3_nt: TGTGCCAGCTCCCAGGGTATAGGGAATTCACCCCTCCACTTT

v_call: TRBV10-3
d_call: -
clone_size: -
j_call: TRBJ2-2
cdr3_aa: CAISGHSNTGELFF
cdr3_nt: TGTGCCATCAGCGGACATTCGAACACCGGGGAGCTGTTTTTT

v_call: TRBV5-5
d_call: TRBD1
clone_size: -
j_call: TRBJ1-4
cdr3_aa: CASSKGAGTVNEKLFF
cdr3_nt: TGTGCCAGCAGTAAAGGAGCCGGGACAGTAAATGAAAAACTGTTTTTT

v_call: TRBV2
d_call: -
clone_size: -
j_call: TRBJ1-5
cdr3_aa: CASSGEGEYNQPQHF
cdr3_nt: TGTGCCAGCTCAGGGGAGGGGGAATACAATCAGCCCCAGCATTTT

v_call: TRBV19
d_call: TRBD1
clone_size: -
j_call: TRBJ1-1
cdr3_aa: CASSGTANTEAFF
cdr3_nt: TGTGCCAGTAGCGGGACAGCCAACACTGAAGCTTTCTTT

v_call: TRBV9
d_call: TRBD2
clone_size: -
j_call: TRBJ2-3
cdr3_aa: CASSVGAGASDTQYF
cdr3_nt: TGTGCCAGCAGCGTAGGAGCGGGAGCTTCGGATACGCAGTATTTT

v_call: TRBV5-4
d_call: -
clone_size: -
j_call: TRBJ2-5
cdr3_aa: CASSWGQGLGETQYF
cdr3_nt: TGTGCCAGCAGCTGGGGGCAGGGTTTAGGAGAGACCCAGTACTTC

v_call: TRBV5-1
d_call: TRBD1
clone_size: -
j_call: TRBJ1-6
cdr3_aa: CASSLGTGNLNNSPLHF
cdr3_nt: TGCGCCAGCAGCTTGGGGACAGGCAATCTCAATAATTCACCCCTCCACTTT

v_call: TRBV12-3/TRBV12-4
d_call: -
clone_size: -
j_call: TRBJ2-7
cdr3_aa: CASSLVGGHEQYF
cdr3_nt: TGTGCCAGCAGTTTAGTAGGAGGCCACGAGCAGTACTTC

v_call: TRBV27
d_call: -
clone_size: -
j_call: TRBJ1-5
cdr3_aa: CASKKREVGGNQPQHF
cdr3_nt: TGTGCCAGCAAGAAGAGGGAGGTCGGGGGCAATCAGCCCCAGCATTTT

v_call: TRBV11-1
d_call: -
clone_size: -
j_call: TRBJ2-3
cdr3_aa: CASSLFSLGSDTQYF
cdr3_nt: TGTGCCAGCAGCTTATTTTCCCTCGGGTCAGATACGCAGTATTTT

v_call: TRBV11-2
d_call: TRBD2
clone_size: once
j_call: TRBJ2-3
cdr3_aa: CASSHSGGAEDTQYF
cdr3_nt: TGTGCCAGCAGCCACAGCGGGGGGGCCGAAGATACGCAGTATTTT

v_call: TRBV5-1
d_call: -
clone_size: -
j_call: TRBJ2-7
cdr3_aa: CASSMDRAYEQYF
cdr3_nt: TGCGCCAGCAGCATGGACAGAGCCTACGAGCAGTACTTC

v_call: TRBV5-4
d_call: -
clone_size: -
j_call: TRBJ1-2
cdr3_aa: CASSLPPGGANYGYTF
cdr3_nt: TGTGCCAGCAGCCTCCCGCCGGGGGGCGCAAACTATGGCTACACCTTC

v_call: TRBV5-1
d_call: -
clone_size: -
j_call: TRBJ1-1
cdr3_aa: CASSLDSANTEAFF
cdr3_nt: TGCGCCAGCAGCCTTGACAGCGCGAACACTGAAGCTTTCTTT

v_call: TRBV5-1
d_call: TRBD1
clone_size: -
j_call: TRBJ1-1
cdr3_aa: CASSSQGANTEAFF
cdr3_nt: TGCGCCAGCAGCTCACAGGGGGCGAACACTGAAGCTTTCTTT

v_call: TRBV7-7
d_call: TRBD2
clone_size: -
j_call: TRBJ2-3
cdr3_aa: CASSPGLAGQGGTQYF
cdr3_nt: TGTGCTAGCAGCCCCGGACTAGCGGGACAGGGCGGTACGCAGTATTTT

v_call: TRBV20-1
d_call: -
clone_size: -
j_call: TRBJ1-6
cdr3_aa: CSARKWGDLHF
cdr3_nt: TGCAGTGCTAGAAAGTGGGGGGACCTCCACTTT

v_call: TRBV30
d_call: TRBD1
clone_size: -
j_call: TRBJ1-1
cdr3_aa: CAWTGQGARARGTEAFF
cdr3_nt: TGTGCCTGGACCGGACAGGGGGCGCGGGCCAGGGGGACTGAAGCTTTCTTT

v_call: TRBV28
d_call: -
clone_size: few
j_call: TRBJ2-7
cdr3_aa: CAIEIRPGEQYF
cdr3_nt: TGTGCCATCGAAATAAGACCGGGAGAGCAGTACTTC

v_call: TRBV10-3
d_call: TRBD1
clone_size: -
j_call: TRBJ2-5
cdr3_aa: CAISAGQGGSIAQETQYF
cdr3_nt: TGTGCCATCAGTGCAGGACAGGGGGGCTCCATAGCGCAAGAGACCCAGTACTTC

v_call: TRBV4-1
d_call: -
clone_size: -
j_call: TRBJ1-2
cdr3_aa: CASSQELSREDGYTF
cdr3_nt: TGCGCCAGCAGCCAAGAGTTAAGCAGGGAGGATGGCTACACCTTC

v_call: TRBV19
d_call: -
clone_size: -
j_call: TRBJ1-4
cdr3_aa: CASRANRATNEKLFF
cdr3_nt: TGTGCCAGTAGGGCCAACAGGGCAACTAATGAAAAACTGTTTTTT

v_call: TRBV7-3
d_call: TRBD2
clone_size: -
j_call: TRBJ2-1
cdr3_aa: CASSLTREGYNEQFF
cdr3_nt: TGTGCCAGCAGCTTAACGCGGGAGGGGTACAATGAGCAGTTCTTC

v_call: TRBV9
d_call: TRBD2
clone_size: -
j_call: TRBJ2-1
cdr3_aa: CASSVALTSVGYNEQFF
cdr3_nt: TGTGCCAGCAGCGTTGCATTGACTAGCGTGGGATACAATGAGCAGTTCTTC

v_call: TRBV30
d_call: TRBD1
clone_size: -
j_call: TRBJ1-4
cdr3_aa: CAWSVTPTGVNWATNEKLFF
cdr3_nt: TGTGCCTGGAGTGTAACCCCGACAGGGGTTAACTGGGCAACTAATGAAAAACTGTTTTTT

v_call: TRBV3-1/TRBV3-2
d_call: TRBD2
clone_size: -
j_call: TRBJ2-3
cdr3_aa: CASSTSGASTDTQYF
cdr3_nt: TGTGCCAGCAGTACTAGCGGGGCCAGCACAGATACGCAGTATTTT

v_call: TRBV30
d_call: TRBD1
clone_size: -
j_call: TRBJ2-2
cdr3_aa: CAWSPTGAINTGELFF
cdr3_nt: TGTGCCTGGAGTCCGACAGGGGCGATAAACACCGGGGAGCTGTTTTTT

v_call: TRBV12-5
d_call: TRBD1
clone_size: -
j_call: TRBJ1-1
cdr3_aa: CASGWGTGVGEAFF
cdr3_nt: TGTGCTAGTGGTTGGGGGACAGGGGTCGGTGAAGCTTTCTTT

v_call: TRBV4-2
d_call: -
clone_size: -
j_call: TRBJ2-7
cdr3_aa: CASSQDWNGSQYF
cdr3_nt: TGTGCCAGCAGCCAAGATTGGAACGGGTCGCAGTACTTC